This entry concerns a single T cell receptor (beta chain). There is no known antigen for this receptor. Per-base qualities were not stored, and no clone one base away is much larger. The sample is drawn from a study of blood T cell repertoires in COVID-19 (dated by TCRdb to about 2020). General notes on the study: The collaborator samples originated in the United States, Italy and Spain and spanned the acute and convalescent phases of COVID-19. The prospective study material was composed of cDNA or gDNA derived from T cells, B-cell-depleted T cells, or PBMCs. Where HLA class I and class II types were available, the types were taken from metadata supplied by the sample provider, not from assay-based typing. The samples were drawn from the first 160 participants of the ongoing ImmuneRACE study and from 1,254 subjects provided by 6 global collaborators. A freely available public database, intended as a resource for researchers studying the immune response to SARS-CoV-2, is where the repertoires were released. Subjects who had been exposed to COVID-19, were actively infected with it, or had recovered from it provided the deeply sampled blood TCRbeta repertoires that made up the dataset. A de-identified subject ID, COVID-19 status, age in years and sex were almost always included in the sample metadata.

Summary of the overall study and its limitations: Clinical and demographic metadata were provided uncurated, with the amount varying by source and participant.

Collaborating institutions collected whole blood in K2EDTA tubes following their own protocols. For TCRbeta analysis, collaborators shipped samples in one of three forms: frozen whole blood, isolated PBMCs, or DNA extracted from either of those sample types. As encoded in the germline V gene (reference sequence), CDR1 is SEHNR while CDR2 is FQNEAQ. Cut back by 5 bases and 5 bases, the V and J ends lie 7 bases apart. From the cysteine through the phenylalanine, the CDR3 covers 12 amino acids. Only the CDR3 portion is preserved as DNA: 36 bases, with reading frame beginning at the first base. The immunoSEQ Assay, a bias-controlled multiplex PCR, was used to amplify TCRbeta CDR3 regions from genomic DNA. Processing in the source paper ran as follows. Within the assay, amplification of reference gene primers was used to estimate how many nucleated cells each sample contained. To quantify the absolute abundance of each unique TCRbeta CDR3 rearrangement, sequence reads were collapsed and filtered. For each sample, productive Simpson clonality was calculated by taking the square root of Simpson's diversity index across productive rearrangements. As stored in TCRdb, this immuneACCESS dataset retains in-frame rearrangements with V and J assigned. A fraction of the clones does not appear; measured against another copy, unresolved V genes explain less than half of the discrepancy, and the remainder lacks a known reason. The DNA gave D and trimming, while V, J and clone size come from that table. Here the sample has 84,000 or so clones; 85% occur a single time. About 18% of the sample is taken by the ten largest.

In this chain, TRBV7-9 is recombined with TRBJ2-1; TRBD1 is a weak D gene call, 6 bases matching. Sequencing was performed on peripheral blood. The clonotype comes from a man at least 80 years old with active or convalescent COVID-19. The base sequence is TGTGCCAGCAGCCGACAGGACAATGAGCAGTTCTTC. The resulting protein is CASSRQDNEQFF. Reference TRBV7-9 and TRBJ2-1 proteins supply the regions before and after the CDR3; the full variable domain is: DTGVSQNPRHKITKRGQNVTFRCDPISEHNRLYWYRQTLGQGPEFLTYFQNEAQLEKSRLLSDRFSAERPKGSFSTLEIQRTEQGDSAMYLCASSRQDNEQFFGPGTRLTVL.